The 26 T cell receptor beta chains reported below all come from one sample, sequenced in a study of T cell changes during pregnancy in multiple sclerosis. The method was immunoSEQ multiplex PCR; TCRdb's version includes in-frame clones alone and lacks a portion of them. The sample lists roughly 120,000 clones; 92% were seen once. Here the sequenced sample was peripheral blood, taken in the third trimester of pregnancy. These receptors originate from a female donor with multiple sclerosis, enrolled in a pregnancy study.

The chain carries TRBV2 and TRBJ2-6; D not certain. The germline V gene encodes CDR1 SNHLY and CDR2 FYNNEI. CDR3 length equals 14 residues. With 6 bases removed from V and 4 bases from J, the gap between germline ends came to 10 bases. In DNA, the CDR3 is TGTGCCAGCAGCTTCTCCCAGGGGGCCAACGTCCTGACTTTC. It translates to CASSFSQGANVLTF.

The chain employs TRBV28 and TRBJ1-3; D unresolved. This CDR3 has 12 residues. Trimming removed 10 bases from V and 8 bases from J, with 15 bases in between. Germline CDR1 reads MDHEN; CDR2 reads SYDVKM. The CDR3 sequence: CATKSGLDTIYF. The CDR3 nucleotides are TGTGCCACCAAGTCGGGGTTGGACACCATATATTTT.

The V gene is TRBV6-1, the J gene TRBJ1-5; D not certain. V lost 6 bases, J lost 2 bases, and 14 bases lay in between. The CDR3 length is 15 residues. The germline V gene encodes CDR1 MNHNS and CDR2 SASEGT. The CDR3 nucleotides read TGTGCCAGCAGGGACGGGGTTCCCGGCAATCAGCCCCAGCATTTT. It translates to CASRDGVPGNQPQHF.

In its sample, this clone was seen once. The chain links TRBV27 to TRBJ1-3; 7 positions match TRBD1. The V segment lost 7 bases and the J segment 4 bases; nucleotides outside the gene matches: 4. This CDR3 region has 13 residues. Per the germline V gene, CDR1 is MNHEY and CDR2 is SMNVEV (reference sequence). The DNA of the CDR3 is TGTGCCAGCAACTTGGACAGGGGAAACACCATATATTTT. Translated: CASNLDRGNTIYF.

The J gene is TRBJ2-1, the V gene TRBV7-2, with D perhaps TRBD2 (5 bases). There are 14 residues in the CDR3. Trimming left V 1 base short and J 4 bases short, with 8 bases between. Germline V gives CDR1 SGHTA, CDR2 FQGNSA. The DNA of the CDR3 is TGTGCCAGCAGCTTAGGGACTTCTTACAATGAGCAGTTCTTC. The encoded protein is CASSLGTSYNEQFF.

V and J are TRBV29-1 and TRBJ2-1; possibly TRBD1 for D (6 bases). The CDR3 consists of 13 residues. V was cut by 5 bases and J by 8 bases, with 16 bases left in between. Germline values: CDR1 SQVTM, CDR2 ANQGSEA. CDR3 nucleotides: TGCAGCGTTTACGGGACATTTACGGATGAGCAGTTCTTC. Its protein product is CSVYGTFTDEQFF.

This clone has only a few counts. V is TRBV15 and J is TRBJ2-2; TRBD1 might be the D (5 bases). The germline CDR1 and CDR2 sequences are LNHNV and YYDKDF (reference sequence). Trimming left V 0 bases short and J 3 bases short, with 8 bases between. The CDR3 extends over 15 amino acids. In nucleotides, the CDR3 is TGTGCCACCAGCAGAGACAGGGCGTACACCGGGGAGCTGTTTTTT. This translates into CATSRDRAYTGELFF.

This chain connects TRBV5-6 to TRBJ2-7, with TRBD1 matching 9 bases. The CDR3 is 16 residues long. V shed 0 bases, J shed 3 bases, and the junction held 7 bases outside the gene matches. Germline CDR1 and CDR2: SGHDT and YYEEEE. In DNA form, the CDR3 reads TGTGCCAGCAGCTTGGCCGGGACAGGGAAGATCTACGAGCAGTACTTC. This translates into CASSLAGTGKIYEQYF.

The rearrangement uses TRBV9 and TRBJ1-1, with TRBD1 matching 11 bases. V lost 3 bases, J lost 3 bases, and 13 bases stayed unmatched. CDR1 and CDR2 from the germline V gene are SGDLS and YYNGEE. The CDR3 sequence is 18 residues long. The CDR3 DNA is TGTGCCAGCAGCGATCCAGAGGGACAGGGGGAGGAGGACACTGAAGCTTTCTTT. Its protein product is CASSDPEGQGEEDTEAFF.

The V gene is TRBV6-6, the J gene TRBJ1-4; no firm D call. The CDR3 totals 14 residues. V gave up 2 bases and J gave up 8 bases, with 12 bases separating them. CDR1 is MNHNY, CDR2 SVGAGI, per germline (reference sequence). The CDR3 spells CASSYVREWEKLFF. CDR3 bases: TGTGCCAGCAGTTACGTTCGAGAATGGGAAAAACTGTTTTTT.

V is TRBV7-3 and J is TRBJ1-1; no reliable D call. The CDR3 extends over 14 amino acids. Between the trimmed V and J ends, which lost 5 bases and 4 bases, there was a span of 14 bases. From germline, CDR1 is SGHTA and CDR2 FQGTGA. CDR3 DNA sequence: TGTGCCAGCAGCCCTGGTTTGAGCGGCACTGAAGCTTTCTTT. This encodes CASSPGLSGTEAFF.

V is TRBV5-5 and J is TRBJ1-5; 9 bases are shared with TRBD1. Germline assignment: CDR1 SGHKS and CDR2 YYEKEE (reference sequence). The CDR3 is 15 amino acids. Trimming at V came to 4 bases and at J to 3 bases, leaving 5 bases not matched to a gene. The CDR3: CASSLDRGFNQPQHF. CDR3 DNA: TGTGCCAGCAGCCTGGACAGGGGTTTCAATCAGCCCCAGCATTTT.

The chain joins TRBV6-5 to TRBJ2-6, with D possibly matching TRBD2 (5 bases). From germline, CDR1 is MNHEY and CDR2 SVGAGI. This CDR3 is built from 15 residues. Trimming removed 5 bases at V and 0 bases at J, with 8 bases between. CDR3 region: CASSKRSSGANVLTF. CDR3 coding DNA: TGTGCCAGCAGTAAGCGGAGCTCTGGGGCCAACGTCCTGACTTTC.

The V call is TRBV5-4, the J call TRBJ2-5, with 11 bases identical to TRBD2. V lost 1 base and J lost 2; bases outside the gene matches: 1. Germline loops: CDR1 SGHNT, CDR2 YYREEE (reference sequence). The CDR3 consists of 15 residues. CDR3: CASSLLAGGQETQYF. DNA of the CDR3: TGTGCCAGCAGCTTGCTAGCGGGGGGACAAGAGACCCAGTACTTC.

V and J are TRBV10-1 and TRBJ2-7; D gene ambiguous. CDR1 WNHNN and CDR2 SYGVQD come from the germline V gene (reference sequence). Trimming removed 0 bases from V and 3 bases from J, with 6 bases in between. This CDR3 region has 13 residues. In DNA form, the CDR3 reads TGCGCCAGCAGTGAGTCTACCTACTACGAGCAGTACTTC. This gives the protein CASSESTYYEQYF.

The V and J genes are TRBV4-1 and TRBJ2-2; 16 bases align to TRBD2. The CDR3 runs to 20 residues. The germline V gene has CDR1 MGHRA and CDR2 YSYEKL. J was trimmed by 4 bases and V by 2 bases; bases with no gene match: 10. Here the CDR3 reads CASSQSMGLAGGPTTGELFF. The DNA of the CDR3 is TGCGCCAGCAGCCAATCTATGGGACTAGCGGGAGGGCCGACCACCGGGGAGCTGTTTTTT.

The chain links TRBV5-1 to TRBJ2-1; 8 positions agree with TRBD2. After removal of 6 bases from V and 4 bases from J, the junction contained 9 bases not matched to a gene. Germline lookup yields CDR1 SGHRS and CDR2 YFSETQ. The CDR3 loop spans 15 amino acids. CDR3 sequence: CASTRTGGAYNEQFF. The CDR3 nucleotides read TGCGCCAGCACCCGGACGGGGGGGGCTTACAATGAGCAGTTCTTC.

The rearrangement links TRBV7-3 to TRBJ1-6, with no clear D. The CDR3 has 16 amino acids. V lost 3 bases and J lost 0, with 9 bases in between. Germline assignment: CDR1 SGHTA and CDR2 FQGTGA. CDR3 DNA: TGTGCCAGCAGCTTGCGGGGTGACTCCTATAATTCACCCCTCCACTTT. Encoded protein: CASSLRGDSYNSPLHF.

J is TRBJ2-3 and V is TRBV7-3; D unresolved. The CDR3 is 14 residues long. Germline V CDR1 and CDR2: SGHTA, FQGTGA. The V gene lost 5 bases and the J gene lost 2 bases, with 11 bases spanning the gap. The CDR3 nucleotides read TGTGCCAGCAGCCCCCTCGCGGTCACAGATACGCAGTATTTT. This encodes CASSPLAVTDTQYF.

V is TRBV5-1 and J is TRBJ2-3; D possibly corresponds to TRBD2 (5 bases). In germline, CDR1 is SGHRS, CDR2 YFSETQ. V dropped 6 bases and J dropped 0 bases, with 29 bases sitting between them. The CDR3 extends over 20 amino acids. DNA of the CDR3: TGCGCCAGCACCCGAGAGTTTTGGACTGGACTCGATTCTAGCACAGATACGCAGTATTTT. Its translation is CASTREFWTGLDSSTDTQYF.

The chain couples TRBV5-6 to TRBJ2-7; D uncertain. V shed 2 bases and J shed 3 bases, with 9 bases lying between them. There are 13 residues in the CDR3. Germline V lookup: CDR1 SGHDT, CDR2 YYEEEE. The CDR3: CASSFAPGYEQYF. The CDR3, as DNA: TGTGCCAGCAGCTTTGCACCGGGCTACGAGCAGTACTTC.

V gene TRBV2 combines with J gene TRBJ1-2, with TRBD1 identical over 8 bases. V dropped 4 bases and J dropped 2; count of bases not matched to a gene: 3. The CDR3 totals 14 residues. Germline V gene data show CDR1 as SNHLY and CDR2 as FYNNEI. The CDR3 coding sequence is TGTGCCAGCAGTGTGGACAGGGTAAACTATGGCTACACCTTC. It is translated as CASSVDRVNYGYTF.

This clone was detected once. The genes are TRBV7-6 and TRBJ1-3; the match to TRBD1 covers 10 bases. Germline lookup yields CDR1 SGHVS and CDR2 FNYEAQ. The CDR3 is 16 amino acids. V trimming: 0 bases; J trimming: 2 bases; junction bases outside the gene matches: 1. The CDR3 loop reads CASSLATGGTGNTIYF. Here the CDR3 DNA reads TGTGCCAGCAGCTTAGCGACAGGGGGCACTGGAAACACCATATATTTT. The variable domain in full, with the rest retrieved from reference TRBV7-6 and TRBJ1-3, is GAGVSQSPRYKVTKRGQDVALRCDPISGHVSLYWYRQALGQGPEFLTYFNYEAQQDKSGLPNDRFSAERPEGSISTLTIQRTEQRDSAMYRCASSLATGGTGNTIYFGEGSWLTVV.

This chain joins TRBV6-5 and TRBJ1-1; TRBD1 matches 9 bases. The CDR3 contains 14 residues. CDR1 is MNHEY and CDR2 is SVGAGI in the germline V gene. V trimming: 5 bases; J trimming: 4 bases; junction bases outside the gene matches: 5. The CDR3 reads CASSAGDRVTEAFF. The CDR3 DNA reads TGTGCCAGCAGTGCGGGGGACAGGGTCACTGAAGCTTTCTTT.

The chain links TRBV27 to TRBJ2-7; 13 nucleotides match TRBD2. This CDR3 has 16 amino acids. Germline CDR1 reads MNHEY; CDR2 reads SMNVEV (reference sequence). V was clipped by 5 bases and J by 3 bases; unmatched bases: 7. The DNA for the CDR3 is TGTGCCAGCAGTCCACCACTAGCGGGAGGGATCTACGAGCAGTACTTC. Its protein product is CASSPPLAGGIYEQYF.

CDR3: CASSPRQYYGYTF. In DNA form, the CDR3 reads TGTGCCAGCAGCCCTCGTCAGTACTATGGCTACACCTTC. The genes are TRBV7-9 and TRBJ1-2; D not resolved. Germline V gene data show CDR1 as SEHNR and CDR2 as FQNEAQ (reference sequence). The CDR3 sequence is 13 residues long. V shed 5 bases and J shed 3 bases, with 10 bases lying between them.